The present entry profiles one TCR beta chain with its context. This receptor's antigen is unknown. The input lacks base qualities; no much larger clone sits a single base away. The collaborating institutions used their own protocols to collect whole blood in K2EDTA tubes. For TCRbeta analysis, collaborator samples were shipped as frozen whole blood, as isolated PBMCs, or as DNA extracted from either sample type. This entry is derived from a study of blood T cell repertoires in COVID-19 (TCRdb year 2020). Looking at the study overall: Samples from collaborators originated in the United States, Italy and Spain and spanned both the acute and convalescent phases of COVID-19. Where available, HLA class I and class II types were taken from metadata supplied by the sample provider and were not determined by assay-based typing. Subjects who had been exposed to COVID-19, were actively infected with it, or had recovered from it provided the deeply sampled blood TCRbeta repertoires that made up the dataset. The repertoires were released in a freely available public database intended as a resource for research on the immune response to SARS-CoV-2. The material from the prospective study consisted of cDNA or gDNA derived from T cells, B-cell-depleted T cells, or PBMCs. Sample metadata almost always included a de-identified subject ID, COVID-19 status, age in years and sex. The samples were drawn from the first 160 participants of the ongoing ImmuneRACE study and from 1,200 or so subjects provided by 6 global collaborators. Paper-wide results and their limitations: The quantity of clinical and demographic metadata differed by source and by participant and was supplied without curation.

From cysteine to phenylalanine, the CDR3 is 14 amino acids long. The CDR3 DNA has 42 bases and is translated from base 1. The V end loses 0 bases and the J end loses 8 bases, and a stretch of 12 bases separates them. The germline V gene sets CDR1 to SGDLS and CDR2 to YYNGEE. The immunoSEQ Assay, a bias-controlled multiplex PCR, was used to amplify TCRbeta CDR3 regions from genomic DNA. The paper's data handling went like this. Nucleated cell counts per sample were estimated from amplification of reference gene primers within the assay. Sequence reads were collapsed and filtered to measure the absolute abundance of every unique TCRbeta CDR3 rearrangement. For each sample, productive Simpson clonality was calculated by taking the square root of Simpson's diversity index across productive rearrangements. The immuneACCESS repertoire file appears here via TCRdb, limited to in-frame rearrangements. These files lack a portion of the clones; in checked studies, under half of the deficit traces to unresolved V genes, and the cause of the others is not known. The D gene and trimming were derived from the DNA, and the V and J assignments and clone size from that table. Recorded for this sample are under 200,000 clones; approximately 86% of them occurred a single time. The ten most abundant clones make up around 9.8% of the sample.

This TCR was sampled from a woman aged 80 or over with acute or convalescent COVID-19. This sequence uses TRBV9 and TRBJ2-1; TRBD1 is a weak D gene call, 5 bases matching. The sequenced material came from peripheral blood. The sequenced DNA is TGTGCCAGCAGCGTAGAGACAGTTCCGGATGAGCAGTTCTTC. It codes for CASSVETVPDEQFF.